This record covers a single T cell receptor (beta chain). Its antigen is not known. The donors were members of the roughly 120-subject validation cohort (separate from the approximately 730-subject first cohort). Clones were sequenced by immunoSEQ multiplex PCR, and TCRdb holds only the in-frame ones, with some missing. The repertoire holds 200,000 to 250,000 clones, with roughly 85% as singletons. This sample is part of a study of cytomegalovirus exposure and HLA in healthy donors. Overall study: Later, an analysis reported that the 130 or so validation repertoires had used the same platform as the approximately 660 first-cohort repertoires.

In germline, CDR1 is SGHRS, CDR2 YFSETQ. V was pared by 5 bases and J by 3 bases, with 3 bases of the junction left unmatched. This CDR3 contains 15 residues. Study results and limitations: Rarity characterized most TCR sequences, yet some public TCRs appeared in many donors.

The TCR sequence derives from a woman aged 18-29 years in good health and CMV-seronegative. The chain joins TRBV5-1 to TRBJ2-2; TRBD1 agrees at 11 bases. Sample: PBMCs. CDR3 protein: CASRPGQGDTGELFF. CDR3 sequence (DNA): TGCGCCAGCAGGCCGGGACAGGGGGACACCGGGGAGCTGTTTTTT. Together with reference TRBV5-1 and TRBJ2-2, the CDR3 gives the full variable domain: KAGVTQTPRYLIKTRGQQVTLSCSPISGHRSVSWYQQTPGQGLQFLFEYFSETQRNKGNFPGRFSGRQFSNSRSEMNVSTLELGDSALYLCASRPGQGDTGELFFGEGSRLTVL.